A single T cell receptor (beta chain) is shown here with its context. The data originate from a study of blood T cell repertoires in COVID-19. Study as a whole: The United States, Italy and Spain supplied acute and convalescent COVID-19 samples. PBMCs, B-cell-depleted T cells, or T cells provided the cDNA or gDNA that made up the material.

Under the authors' procedure: Estimation of nucleated cell counts relied on the amplification of reference gene primers. Repertoires were generated with immunoSEQ multiplex PCR, while TCRdb's copy carries only in-frame clones and drops some. V, J and clone size reflect that table, while D and trimming were determined from the DNA. This sample yields approximately 300,000 clones, of which about 89% are seen a single time; around 6% belongs to the top ten. V was clipped by 5 bases and J by 8 bases; unmatched bases: 7. Per the germline V gene, CDR1 is MNHEY and CDR2 is SMNVEV (reference sequence). This CDR3 has 13 amino acids.

The sequencing sample was made of peripheral blood. The chain links TRBV27 to TRBJ1-2, with 8 bases aligning to TRBD1. The clonotype comes from a man between 18 and 35 years old who had recovered from COVID-19. The chain's CDR3 is CASSTSGQGGYTF. The CDR3 DNA follows: TGTGCCAGCAGTACCTCCGGACAGGGAGGCTACACCTTC.